This T cell receptor (beta chain) came from a study of shared T cell receptors in the human thymus. Sequencing was performed with immunoSEQ multiplex PCR; in TCRdb, only in-frame clones are kept and a portion is missing. This table has about 710,000 clones, around 87% appearing once. Germline V gene data show CDR1 as MDHEN and CDR2 as SYDVKM. CDR3 length: 12 residues. J gave up 16 bases and V 5 bases, and 7 bases lay outside the gene matches. This same sample was also part of a study on human thymus T cells. Per that study: In corrective heart surgery, resections were taken, and these provided the thymus tissue. Among thymic and blood repertoires, usage of V and J genes appeared biased.

The chain has TRBV28 and TRBJ1-6, with TRBD1 matching 8 bases. The sequence was collected from a boy under three years old with a congenital heart defect. The sample taken for sequencing was thymocytes. CDR3 amino acids: CASSLRQGRLHF. The CDR3 region has the DNA TGTGCCAGCAGTCTACGACAGGGGAGGCTCCACTTT. The full variable domain, in which reference TRBV28 and TRBJ1-6 provide the parts outside the CDR3, is DVKVTQSSRYLVKRTGEKVFLECVQDMDHENMFWYRQDPGLGLRLIYFSYDVKMKEKGDIPEGYSVSREKKERFSLILESASTNQTSMYLCASSLRQGRLHFGNGTRLTVT.